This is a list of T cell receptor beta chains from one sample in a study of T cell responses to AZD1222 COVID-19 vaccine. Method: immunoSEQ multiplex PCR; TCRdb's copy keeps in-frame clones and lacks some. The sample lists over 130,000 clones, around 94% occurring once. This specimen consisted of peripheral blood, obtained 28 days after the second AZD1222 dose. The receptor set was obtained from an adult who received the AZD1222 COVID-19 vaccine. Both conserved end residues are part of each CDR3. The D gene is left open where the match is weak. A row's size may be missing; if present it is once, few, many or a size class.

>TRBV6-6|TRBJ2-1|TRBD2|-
TGTGCCAGCAGTCCGCGGGGTAGCGGGATCCCTATGTCCAATGAGCAGTTCTTC
CASSPRGSGIPMSNEQFF
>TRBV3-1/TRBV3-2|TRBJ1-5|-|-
TGTGCCAGCAGCCAGAGTAGGAATCCTCAGCCCCAGCATTTT
CASSQSRNPQPQHF
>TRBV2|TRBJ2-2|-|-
TGTGCCAGCAGTAGGGGTGAGGCGGGAGGGGAGCTGTTTTTT
CASSRGEAGGELFF
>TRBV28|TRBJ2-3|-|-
TGTGCCAGCAAACAGGGAGGGACAGATACGCAGTATTTT
CASKQGGTDTQYF
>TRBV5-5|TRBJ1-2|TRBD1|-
TGTGCCAGCAGCGGGAACAGGGGCGGCGGTGGCTACACCTTC
CASSGNRGGGGYTF
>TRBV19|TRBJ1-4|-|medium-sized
TGTGCCAGTAGCCAAGGAGCACCGGATGAAAAACTGTTTTTT
CASSQGAPDEKLFF
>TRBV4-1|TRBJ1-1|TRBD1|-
TGCGCCAGCAGCCACCCGGGACAGGGAGGTACTGAAGCTTTCTTT
CASSHPGQGGTEAFF
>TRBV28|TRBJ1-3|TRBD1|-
TGTGCCAGCAGATCAGGGGGCTCTGGAAACACCATATATTTT
CASRSGGSGNTIYF
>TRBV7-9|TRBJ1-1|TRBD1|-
TGTGCCAGCAGCCCCGGACAGGGGGCATCCACTGAAGCTTTCTTT
CASSPGQGASTEAFF
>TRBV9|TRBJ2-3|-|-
TGTGCCAGCAGCGTAGAGACGGCTAGCACAGATACGCAGTATTTT
CASSVETASTDTQYF
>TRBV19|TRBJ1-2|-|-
TGTGCCAGTAGTAGCCGGGACACTAATAACTATGGCTACACCTTC
CASSSRDTNNYGYTF
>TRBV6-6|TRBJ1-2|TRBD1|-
TGTGCCAGCAGTTACTCGCAGGACAGGGGGGACTATGGCTACACCTTC
CASSYSQDRGDYGYTF
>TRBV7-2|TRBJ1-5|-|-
TGTGCCAGCAGCTTTGCAGGGCGGGATCAGCCCCAGCATTTT
CASSFAGRDQPQHF
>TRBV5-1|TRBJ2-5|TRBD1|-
TGCGCCAGCAGAGGGGACAGCCTTTGGCCCGAGACCCAGTACTTC
CASRGDSLWPETQYF
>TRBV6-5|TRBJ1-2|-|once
TGTGCCAGCAGTTACTCCCCCGGGAATAGCAAAGGCTACACCTTC
CASSYSPGNSKGYTF
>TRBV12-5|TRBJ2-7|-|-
TGTGCTAGTGGTAATTACCTCGACCCCAACGAGCAGTACTTC
CASGNYLDPNEQYF
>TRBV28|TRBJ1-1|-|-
TGTGCCAGCGCCGCCGCGGGGATCACTGAAGCTTTCTTT
CASAAAGITEAFF
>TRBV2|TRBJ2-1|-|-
TGTGCCATATACAGGGACAATGAGCAGTTCTTC
CAIYRDNEQFF
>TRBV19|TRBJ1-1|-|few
TGTGCCAGTAGTCACCACCCTGAAGCTTTCTTT
CASSHHPEAFF
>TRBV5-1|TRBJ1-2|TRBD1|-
TGCGCCAGCGGCCTTGACAGGGGAGGCTACACCTTC
CASGLDRGGYTF
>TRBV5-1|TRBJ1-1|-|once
TGCGCCAGCAGCTTGGGGGCAGGGTTTGGCTTTAAAGCGGTAGCGTCTGAAGCTTTCTTT
CASSLGAGFGFKAVASEAFF
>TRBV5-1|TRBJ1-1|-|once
TGCGCCAGCAAAGGGGGCACTGAAGCTTTCTTT
CASKGGTEAFF
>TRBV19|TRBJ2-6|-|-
TGTGCCAGTAAGTCCGGGGCCGGGGCCAACGTCCTGACTTTC
CASKSGAGANVLTF